A single sample gave rise to the 2 T cell receptor beta chains below, sequenced in a study of cytomegalovirus exposure and HLA in healthy donors. Clones were sequenced by immunoSEQ multiplex PCR, and TCRdb holds only the in-frame ones, with some missing. Found here are 150,000 to 200,000 clones, about 89% of them singletons; the top ten hold roughly 7%. Sequenced sample: PBMCs. The receptors originated from a man under 40 in good health and CMV-seropositive.

This chain joins TRBV11-2 and TRBJ1-4; D unresolved. Germline CDR1 is SGHAT and CDR2 is FQNNGV. The CDR3 is made up of 14 amino acids. V lost 5 bases to trimming and J lost 8 bases, with 15 bases between them. The CDR3 DNA sequence: TGTGCCAGCAGCCCGCAACGCGTCGGGGAAAAACTGTTTTTT. Protein sequence: CASSPQRVGEKLFF. Full variable domain (outside the CDR3, taken from reference TRBV11-2 and TRBJ1-4): EAGVAQSPRYKIIEKRQSVAFWCNPISGHATLYWYQQILGQGPKLLIQFQNNGVVDDSQLPKDRFSAERLKGVDSTLKIQPAKLEDSAVYLCASSPQRVGEKLFFGSGTQLSVL.

J is TRBJ2-7 and V is TRBV5-4, with 9 bases fitting TRBD1. V lost 0 bases to trimming and J lost 3 bases; unmatched junction nucleotides: 4. CDR1 and CDR2 (germline): SGHNT, YYREEE (reference sequence). There are 15 residues in the CDR3. CDR3 sequence (DNA): TGTGCCAGCAGCTTGGCCGGGACAGGGAGCTACGAGCAGTACTTC. This codes for CASSLAGTGSYEQYF.